The next 8 T cell receptor beta chains were all read from a single sample in a study of blood T cells in healthy people across ages. Primed by a sample-barcoded 5' primer and a J-beta primer mix, a second PCR proceeded for about 6 to 11 cycles. Via MiXCR, TCRdb re-called the 5' RACE reads, giving one row per CDR3 protein. The repertoire has 1,500,000 or so distinct CDR3 sequences, around 59% of them found once; the top ten carry 6.7%. Sequencing input: blood. Source of these receptors: a man younger than 35 in good health.

The chain uses TRBV27 and TRBJ2-7; no clear D gene. V gave up 3 bases and J gave up 5 bases, with 14 bases separating them. The CDR3 is 14 residues long. From germline, CDR1 is MNHEY and CDR2 SMNVEV (reference sequence). The chain's CDR3 is CASSFNGLVDEQYF. CDR3 in DNA: TGTGCCAGCAGTTTCAACGGCCTCGTGGACGAGCAGTACTTC.

The table lists this clonotype with a few counts. The genes are TRBV24-1 and TRBJ2-3; 13 bases line up with TRBD2. The CDR3 sequence is 14 residues long. V lost 9 bases and J lost 6; bases outside the gene matches: 5. Germline V gives CDR1 KGHDR, CDR2 SFDVKD. CDR3 nucleotide sequence: TGTGCCACCCAACTAGCGGGAGGGGATGATACGCAGTATTTT. Translated: CATQLAGGDDTQYF.

The chain has TRBV29-1 and TRBJ2-4, with D unclear. Trimming took off 3 bases at V and 0 bases at J, with 3 bases between the two ends. This CDR3 spans 12 amino acids. The germline V gene encodes CDR1 SQVTM and CDR2 ANQGSEA. CDR3: CSVELAKNIQYF. The CDR3 DNA reads TGCAGCGTTGAGCTAGCCAAAAACATTCAGTACTTC.

The rearrangement links TRBV7-2 to TRBJ2-1; possible D gene TRBD1, 6 bases. The V gene's germline CDR1 is SGHTA and CDR2 FQGNSA. Trimming pared 3 bases from V and 2 bases from J, leaving 14 bases between. The CDR3 loop spans 16 amino acids. CDR3 in amino acids: CASSFGLEGAYNEQFF. The CDR3 DNA is TGTGCCAGCAGCTTCGGGTTAGAGGGGGCCTACAATGAGCAGTTCTTC.

V is TRBV29-1 and J is TRBJ2-1, with TRBD1 as a possible D gene (6 bases). V lost 7 bases and J lost 7, with 17 bases in between. CDR1 is SQVTM and CDR2 is ANQGSEA in the germline V gene. There are 13 residues in the CDR3. CDR3 residues: CSATWQGKNEQFF. In DNA form, the CDR3 reads TGCAGCGCCACTTGGCAGGGGAAAAATGAGCAGTTCTTC.

V is TRBV27 and J is TRBJ1-5; 9 nucleotides agree with TRBD1. Unmatched junction bases numbered 3, after V lost 2 bases and J lost 1 base. CDR3 length: 16 residues. Germline lookup yields CDR1 MNHEY and CDR2 SMNVEV (reference sequence). CDR3 residues: CASSLEGTGSNQPQHF. CDR3 DNA: TGTGCCAGCAGTTTAGAGGGGACAGGGAGCAATCAGCCCCAGCATTTT.

V and J are TRBV5-1 and TRBJ2-5; possibly TRBD2 for D (6 bases). This CDR3 comprises 14 residues. Germline V lookup: CDR1 SGHRS, CDR2 YFSETQ. The V and J ends lost 4 bases and 5 bases respectively, with 15 bases between them. The CDR3 reads CASSREYAGETQYF. The CDR3 DNA reads as TGCGCCAGCAGCCGGGAATACGCGGGGGAGACCCAGTACTTC.

This clonotype appeared a single time. The chain links TRBV4-1 to TRBJ2-5; D not certain. With the DNA end fitting TRBJ2-7 better, the J assignment may be wrong. Per germline, CDR1 MGHRA and CDR2 YSYEKL. The CDR3 runs 13 residues. CDR3 bases: TGCGCCAGCAGCTCAGCAAGGGACTACGAGCAGTACTTC. Its translation: CASSSARDYEQYF.